The 15 T cell receptor beta chains presented below share a single source sample, sequenced in a study of human T cells and chemical hapten exposure. TCRdb reprocessed the RACE reads via MiXCR and lists one record per CDR3 protein. The sample records 330,000 or so distinct CDR3 sequences, roughly 6% being singletons. The time point denotes: patch test 2, 6 weeks after DPC sensitization. The treatment denotes: therapeutic diphenylcyclopropenone sensitization with weekly scalp DPC. Here the sequenced sample was whole blood, taken in connection with sensitization to the hapten diphenylcyclopropenone (DPC). The receptors originated from a woman aged 18-30 years with alopecia areata. Some clones in this sample may be carry-over from other donors' samples.

At least ten counts were recorded for this clonotype. This sequence joins TRBV6-6 and TRBJ1-5, with D hard to call. Per the germline V gene, CDR1 is MNHNY and CDR2 is SVGAGI (reference sequence). The CDR3 runs to 15 residues. V lost 2 bases and J lost 5, with 13 bases in between. The CDR3 bases are TGTGCCAGCAGTTACCCATATATGAAGTATCAGCCCCAGCATTTT. Protein sequence: CASSYPYMKYQPQHF.

The J gene is TRBJ2-5, the V gene TRBV25-1; TRBD1 or TRBD2 may be the D gene (5 bases each). The length of the CDR3 is 15 residues. V was cut by 2 bases and J by 5 bases, with 15 bases left in between. Germline V gene data show CDR1 as MGHDK and CDR2 as SYGVNS. The CDR3 protein is CASSEPGPMTETQYF. Written as DNA, the CDR3 is TGTGCCAGCAGTGAACCGGGACCGATGACGGAGACCCAGTACTTC.

In its sample, this clonotype was seen a few times. DNA for the CDR3: TGTGCCAGCAGCTTAAGCGGAGGGGCCGAAAAACTGTTTTTT. Translation gives CASSLSGGAEKLFF. V and J are TRBV7-9 and TRBJ1-4, with D perhaps matching TRBD1 (5 bases). The V gene's germline CDR1 is SEHNR and CDR2 FQNEAQ (reference sequence). Between the trimmed V and J ends, which lost 2 bases and 8 bases, there was a span of 12 bases. The CDR3 sequence is 14 residues long.

This chain links TRBV6-1 with TRBJ1-5, with D uncertain. V was clipped by 6 bases and J by 5 bases, with 17 bases between them. CDR3 size: 15 residues. Germline CDR1 reads MNHNS; CDR2 reads SASEGT. This chain's CDR3 is CASRRTLVGDQPQHF. The CDR3 DNA sequence: TGTGCCAGCAGGCGGACTTTAGTAGGCGATCAGCCCCAGCATTTT.

This clonotype was seen a single time. This could be a read error, since a much larger clone is one nucleotide away. The chain employs TRBV7-2 and TRBJ1-1; D is ambiguous. This CDR3 spans 12 amino acids. In germline, CDR1 is SGHTA, CDR2 FQGNSA. This CDR3 is CACSLVLAEAFF. The DNA of the CDR3 is TGTGCCTGCAGCTTAGTGCTGGCTGAAGCTTTCTTT.

V gene TRBV28 combines with J gene TRBJ1-1; D is ambiguous. V was clipped by 10 bases and J by 2 bases, with 17 bases between them. The V gene's germline CDR1 is MDHEN and CDR2 SYDVKM. The CDR3 covers 14 residues. The CDR3 DNA reads as TGTGCCACCGCCGGAGAAGCTCTTAACACTGAAGCTTTCTTT. This gives the protein CATAGEALNTEAFF.

V usage is TRBV5-1 and J usage is TRBJ2-3, with D hard to call. Trimming stripped 4 bases from V and 5 bases from J, with 23 bases between. Per the germline V gene, CDR1 is SGHRS and CDR2 is YFSETQ. This CDR3 has 17 amino acids. The CDR3: CASSPSKVWPVRDTQYF. Here the CDR3 DNA reads TGCGCCAGCAGCCCCTCCAAGGTTTGGCCTGTGAGAGATACGCAGTATTTT.

The V and J genes are TRBV6-1 and TRBJ2-1; 10 bases fit TRBD2. The CDR3 is 16 amino acids. The trim removed 6 bases at V and 9 bases at J, leaving 14 bases unmatched. CDR1 is MNHNS, CDR2 SASEGT, per germline. CDR3 bases: TGTGCCAGCAGGTGGAACGGGGCTAGCGGGGGTGGTGAGCAGTTCTTC. Protein: CASRWNGASGGGEQFF.

This clonotype occurred a few times. V usage is TRBV7-9 and J usage is TRBJ2-1; D not resolved. The V gene lost 1 base and the J gene lost 0 bases, with 7 bases spanning the gap. The CDR3 length is 15 residues. Germline values: CDR1 SEHNR, CDR2 FQNEAQ (reference sequence). The CDR3 region is CASSLEGFSYNEQFF. The CDR3 nucleotides are TGTGCCAGCAGCTTAGAGGGATTCTCCTACAATGAGCAGTTCTTC.

For this clonotype: Relative to the germline gene, one junction end is altered; a read error may explain this. The chain has TRBV27 and TRBJ1-6; unclear D gene. The CDR3 is 15 residues long. Germline V gene sequence: CDR1 MNHEY, CDR2 SMNVEV (reference sequence). The DNA for the CDR3 is TGTGCCAGCAGTCTATCCCCGGGCACCTACTCACCCCTCCACTTT. It encodes CASSLSPGTYSPLHF.

V is TRBV6-5 and J is TRBJ2-3; 7 bases map to TRBD2. There are 15 residues in the CDR3. Trimming removed 7 bases from V and 5 bases from J; junction bases left unmatched: 12. The germline CDR1 and CDR2 sequences are MNHEY and SVGAGI. CDR3 bases: TGTGCCAGCACTCTTAGCGGGCGCCGGGGAGATACGCAGTATTTT. Translation: CASTLSGRRGDTQYF.

This clonotype appeared a few times. J is TRBJ2-1 and V is TRBV12-3 or TRBV12-4; TRBD1 matches 7 bases. J gave up 7 bases and V 2 bases, and 5 bases lay outside the gene matches. The CDR3 loop spans 14 amino acids. The DNA of the CDR3 is TGTGCCAGCAGTTTATTACAGGGGTCGAATGAGCAGTTCTTC. The encoded protein is CASSLLQGSNEQFF.

This clonotype occurred a few times. This sequence joins TRBV6-5 and TRBJ2-7; D is uncertain. Trimming cost V 6 bases and J 6 bases, with 15 bases left between them. This CDR3 region has 13 residues. Germline assignment: CDR1 MNHEY and CDR2 SVGAGI. The DNA of the CDR3 is TGTGCCAGCAGGCTGACACGTTTGGGCGAGCAGTACTTC. Translating gives CASRLTRLGEQYF.

This clonotype was counted many times. The chain employs TRBV6-2 or TRBV6-3 and TRBJ1-1, with 7 positions matching TRBD1. V trimming: 5 bases; J trimming: 3 bases; junction bases outside the gene matches: 6. The CDR3 has 14 residues. The germline CDR1 and CDR2 sequences are MNHEY and SVGEGT. The CDR3 nucleotides are TGTGCCAGCAGTCCGACAGGGTCCCACACTGAAGCTTTCTTT. It encodes CASSPTGSHTEAFF.

The V and J genes are TRBV7-9 and TRBJ1-1; 9 bases fit TRBD1. This CDR3 has 16 residues. Germline CDR1 and CDR2: SEHNR and FQNEAQ (reference sequence). J lost 0 bases, V lost 5 bases, and 7 bases had no gene match. CDR3 loop: CASSSRTGDMNTEAFF. The CDR3 DNA follows: TGTGCCAGCAGCAGCCGGACAGGGGATATGAACACTGAAGCTTTCTTT.